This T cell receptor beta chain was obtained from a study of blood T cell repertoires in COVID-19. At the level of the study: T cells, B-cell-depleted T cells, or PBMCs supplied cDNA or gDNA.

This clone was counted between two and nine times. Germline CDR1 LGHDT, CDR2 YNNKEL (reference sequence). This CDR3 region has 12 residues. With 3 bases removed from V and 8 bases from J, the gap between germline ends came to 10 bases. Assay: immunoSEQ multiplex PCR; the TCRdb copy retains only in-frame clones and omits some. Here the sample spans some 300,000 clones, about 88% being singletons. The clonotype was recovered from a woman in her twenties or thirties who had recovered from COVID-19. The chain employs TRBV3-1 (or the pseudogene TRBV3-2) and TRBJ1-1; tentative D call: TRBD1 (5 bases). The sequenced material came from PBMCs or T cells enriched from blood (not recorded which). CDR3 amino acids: CASSHNGGEAFF. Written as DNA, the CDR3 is TGTGCCAGCAGCCATAACGGGGGGGAAGCTTTCTTT.